These T cell receptor beta chains were read from a single sample in a study of blood T cells in healthy people across ages. A single record per CDR3 protein comes from TCRdb applying MiXCR to the 5' RACE reads. The data contain about 670,000 distinct CDR3 sequences, about 51% of them singletons. The sequenced material came from blood. Receptor source: a woman of 80 years or more in good health. CDR3s include the opening cysteine and the closing phenylalanine or tryptophan. D genes are given only for firm matches. Size tells how often a clone was seen (once, few, many) or the class of an expanded clone, and some rows leave it out.

cdr3_length clone_size j_call v_call d_call cdr3_aa cdr3_nt
14 many TRBJ2-1 TRBV9 . CASARDSGYNEQFF TGTGCCAGCGCCCGGGACTCGGGTTACAATGAGCAGTTCTTC
14 . TRBJ1-3 TRBV5-1 . CASSLTLSGNTIYF TGCGCCAGCAGCTTGACCCTCTCTGGAAACACCATATATTTT
17 once TRBJ2-1 TRBV10-3 TRBD2 CAISESWTGTSGGEEFF TGTGCCATCAGTGAGTCGTGGACCGGGACTAGCGGGGGGGAAGAGTTCTTC
15 . TRBJ2-1 TRBV3-1 TRBD1 CASSQVPGGRYEQFF TGTGCCAGCAGCCAAGTCCCAGGGGGCAGGTATGAGCAGTTCTTC
15 many TRBJ2-3 TRBV10-3 . CAITEWTLNADTQYF TGTGCCATCACCGAATGGACACTTAACGCAGATACGCAGTATTTT
16 many TRBJ2-7 TRBV4-1 . CASSQASQGIPYEQYF TGCGCCAGCAGCCAAGCAAGTCAGGGAATCCCCTACGAGCAGTACTTC
15 many TRBJ2-1 TRBV6-5 . CASSYQGQPINEQFF TGTGCCAGCAGTTACCAGGGGCAACCTATCAATGAGCAGTTCTTC
12 many TRBJ2-7 TRBV28 TRBD1 CASRYQGDEQYF TGTGCCAGCAGGTATCAGGGGGACGAGCAGTACTTC
14 . TRBJ1-4 TRBV7-9 . CASSPRVTNEELFF TGTGCCAGCAGTCCCCGGGTCACCAATGAAGAACTGTTTTTT
15 . TRBJ2-1 TRBV6-6 TRBD2 CASTLLAGPYNEQFF TGTGCCAGCACCTTACTAGCGGGGCCCTACAATGAGCAGTTCTTC
15 . TRBJ2-1 TRBV27 TRBD2 CASGYRLAVRNGQFF TGTGCCAGCGGTTACCGACTAGCGGTCAGGAATGGGCAGTTCTTC
12 . TRBJ1-5 TRBV7-9 . CASSSDLRIQHF TGTGCCAGCAGCTCTGACCTGCGAATCCAGCATTTT
11 many TRBJ2-1 TRBV6-2/TRBV6-3 . CASSTVREQFF TGTGCCAGTAGCACGGTCCGGGAGCAGTTCTTC
15 few TRBJ2-2 TRBV7-3 TRBD2 CASSSGLAETGELFF TGTGCCAGCAGCTCCGGACTAGCGGAAACCGGGGAGCTGTTTTTT
15 . TRBJ2-7 TRBV4-1 TRBD1 CASSHKTGTSYEQYF TGCGCCAGCAGCCACAAGACAGGGACCTCCTACGAGCAGTACTTC
15 . TRBJ2-7 TRBV6-6 TRBD2 CASRKAGGPYNEKYF TGTGCCAGCAGAAAAGCGGGGGGGCCCTACAATGAGAAGTACTTC
13 few TRBJ1-2 TRBV6-1 . CASQEVRGFGYTF TGTGCCAGCCAAGAGGTCAGAGGCTTCGGCTACACCTTC
16 once TRBJ2-7 TRBV4-2 . CASSQVERLGSYEQYF TGTGCCAGCAGCCAAGTTGAGCGCCTGGGGTCCTACGAGCAGTACTTC
17 many TRBJ2-1 TRBV4-1 TRBD2 CASSPNLAGYSYNEQFF TGCGCCAGCAGCCCAAACCTAGCGGGTTACTCCTACAATGAGCAGTTCTTC
15 once TRBJ1-1 TRBV12-3/TRBV12-4 TRBD1 CASSRSQGEGTEAFF TGTGCCAGCAGCCGATCTCAGGGGGAAGGCACTGAAGCTTTCTTT
17 . TRBJ2-1 TRBV29-1 TRBD2 CSVEGREGRATYNEQFF TGCAGCGTTGAAGGGCGGGAGGGGAGAGCGACCTACAATGAGCAGTTCTTC
15 many TRBJ2-1 TRBV6-6 . CASSLGRGLYNEQFF TGTGCCAGCAGCCTCGGGAGGGGGCTGTACAATGAGCAGTTCTTC
16 once TRBJ1-4 TRBV9 . CASSVTLRAPNEKLFF TGTGCCAGCAGCGTGACCCTGAGGGCACCTAATGAAAAACTGTTTTTT
14 once TRBJ2-3 TRBV2 . CASKRDLGTDTQYF TGTGCCAGCAAGAGGGACCTGGGAACAGATACGCAGTATTTT
13 . TRBJ1-6 TRBV20-1 . CSARRANNSPLHF TGCAGTGCTAGAAGGGCGAATAATTCACCCCTCCACTTT